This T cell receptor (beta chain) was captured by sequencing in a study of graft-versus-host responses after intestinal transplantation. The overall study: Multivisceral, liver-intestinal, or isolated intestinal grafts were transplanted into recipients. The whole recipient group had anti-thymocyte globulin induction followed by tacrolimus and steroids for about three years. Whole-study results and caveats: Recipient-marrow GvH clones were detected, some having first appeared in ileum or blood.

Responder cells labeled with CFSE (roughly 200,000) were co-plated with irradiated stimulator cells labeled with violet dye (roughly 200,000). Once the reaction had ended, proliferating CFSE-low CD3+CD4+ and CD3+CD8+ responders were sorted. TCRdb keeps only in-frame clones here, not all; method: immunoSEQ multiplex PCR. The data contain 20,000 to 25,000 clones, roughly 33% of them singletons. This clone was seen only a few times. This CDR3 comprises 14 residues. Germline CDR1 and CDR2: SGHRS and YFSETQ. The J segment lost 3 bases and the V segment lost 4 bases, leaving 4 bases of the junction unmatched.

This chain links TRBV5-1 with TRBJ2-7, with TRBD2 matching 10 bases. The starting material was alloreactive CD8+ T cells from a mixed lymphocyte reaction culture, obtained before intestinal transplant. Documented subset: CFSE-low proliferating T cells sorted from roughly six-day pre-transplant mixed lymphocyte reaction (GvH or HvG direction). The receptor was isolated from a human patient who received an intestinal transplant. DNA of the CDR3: TGCGCCAGCAGCGCGTTAGCGGGGGGCTACGAGCAGTACTTC. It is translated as CASSALAGGYEQYF.